This TCR beta chain was obtained from a study of shared clonotypes between healthy human individuals. Study results and limitations: Four donors shared 5% to 5.5% of their naive CD4 clonotypes.

This clone was seen just once. What it recognizes is unknown. At the deep level, the assay was run. Profiling relied on immunoSEQ multiplex PCR, and the TCRdb table lists in-frame clones only, not all of them. The table includes roughly 640,000 clones, roughly 70% detected once. The sequenced sample consisted of memory CD4+ T cells sorted from blood. Subset here: CD45RA-negative fraction. This clonotype was obtained from a woman aged 30 to 39 in good health.

The CDR3 nucleotides are TGTGCCAGTAGTAGGGACAGCGATAATTCACCCCTCCACTTT. This codes for CASSRDSDNSPLHF. The chain joins TRBV19 to TRBJ1-6; TRBD1 matches 7 bases. With V trimmed by 4 bases and J by 5 bases, 2 bases remained unmatched. CDR3 length equals 14 residues. Germline V CDR1 and CDR2: LNHDA, SQIVND (reference sequence).